These T cell receptor beta chains were read from a single sample in a study of OX40 agonist ivuxolimab in advanced cancers. Sequencing was performed with immunoSEQ multiplex PCR; in TCRdb, only in-frame clones are kept and a portion is missing. The sample has tens of thousands of clones; 75% to 85% are singletons. This specimen consisted of CD4+ or CD8+ T cells sorted from blood, obtained in a trial of the OX40 agonist ivuxolimab. These receptors all stem from an adult with an advanced solid tumor such as melanoma, head and neck, liver or kidney cancer. The CDR3 runs from the conserved cysteine through the conserved F or W. The D gene is left open where the match is weak. Clone size is shown for a subset of rows, as once, few, many or a class of expanded clone.

cdr3_nt: TGTGCCAGCAGCGGCTGGGGGGGGAGTGGTGAAAAACTGTTTTTT
cdr3_aa: CASSGWGGSGEKLFF
j_call: TRBJ1-4
clone_size: -
d_call: -
v_call: TRBV9

cdr3_nt: TGTGCCAGCAACCGTCTGGACAGGAGCTATGGCTACACCTTC
cdr3_aa: CASNRLDRSYGYTF
j_call: TRBJ1-2
clone_size: few
d_call: TRBD1
v_call: TRBV9

cdr3_nt: TGCAGTACCAAGAATACAGATACGCAGTATTTT
cdr3_aa: CSTKNTDTQYF
j_call: TRBJ2-3
clone_size: -
d_call: -
v_call: TRBV20-1

cdr3_nt: TGTGCCACCTCCGGACAGGGTGTCGGGGAGCTGTTTTTT
cdr3_aa: CATSGQGVGELFF
j_call: TRBJ2-2
clone_size: -
d_call: TRBD1
v_call: TRBV19

cdr3_nt: TGTGCCAGCAGCCAAGATTTTGTCAGGGAGACCCAGTACTTC
cdr3_aa: CASSQDFVRETQYF
j_call: TRBJ2-5
clone_size: -
d_call: -
v_call: TRBV14

cdr3_nt: TGTGCCAGTAGTATAGCCGATGGACCAGATACGCAGTATTTT
cdr3_aa: CASSIADGPDTQYF
j_call: TRBJ2-3
clone_size: -
d_call: -
v_call: TRBV19

cdr3_nt: TGTGCCAGCAGTTTAAGGACTAGCAAGACGCAGTATTTT
cdr3_aa: CASSLRTSKTQYF
j_call: TRBJ2-3
clone_size: -
d_call: TRBD2
v_call: TRBV27

cdr3_nt: TGTGCCAGCAGTGAAGCTGGGGTCGCTAGCGGGAGAAATGAGCAGTTCTTC
cdr3_aa: CASSEAGVASGRNEQFF
j_call: TRBJ2-1
clone_size: -
d_call: TRBD2
v_call: TRBV2

cdr3_nt: TGTGCCAGCTCACCAGTCGGGACAGACTATGGCTACACCTTC
cdr3_aa: CASSPVGTDYGYTF
j_call: TRBJ1-2
clone_size: -
d_call: TRBD1
v_call: TRBV18

cdr3_nt: TGCGCCAGCAGTGACTCCGATCGGGAGTGGGACGAGCAGTACTTC
cdr3_aa: CASSDSDREWDEQYF
j_call: TRBJ2-7
clone_size: -
d_call: -
v_call: TRBV10-1

cdr3_nt: TGTGCCAGCAGCGTACAGCAGTATAATTCACCCCTCCACTTT
cdr3_aa: CASSVQQYNSPLHF
j_call: TRBJ1-6
clone_size: few
d_call: -
v_call: TRBV9

cdr3_nt: TGTGCCAGCAGTCCACGTCTTGAGGGCAAAAACATTCAGTACTTC
cdr3_aa: CASSPRLEGKNIQYF
j_call: TRBJ2-4
clone_size: -
d_call: -
v_call: TRBV27

cdr3_nt: TGCGCCAGCAGCGCATTAGCGGGAGGGACAACAGATACGCAGTATTTT
cdr3_aa: CASSALAGGTTDTQYF
j_call: TRBJ2-3
clone_size: few
d_call: TRBD2
v_call: TRBV5-1

cdr3_nt: TGCGCCAGCAGCCCACGAGCGGGAGGGCTCCCAGAGACCCAGTACTTC
cdr3_aa: CASSPRAGGLPETQYF
j_call: TRBJ2-5
clone_size: -
d_call: TRBD2
v_call: TRBV5-1

cdr3_nt: TGCGCCAGCAGCCAAACTTTCTTT
cdr3_aa: CASSQTFF
j_call: TRBJ1-1
clone_size: -
d_call: -
v_call: TRBV4-3

cdr3_nt: TGTGCCGCCATCGGGACCCCTAATTCACCCCTCCACTTT
cdr3_aa: CAAIGTPNSPLHF
j_call: TRBJ1-6
clone_size: -
d_call: -
v_call: TRBV28

cdr3_nt: TGTGCCAGCAGCTTGGCCGGGACAGGGAACACCGGGGAGCTGTTTTTT
cdr3_aa: CASSLAGTGNTGELFF
j_call: TRBJ2-2
clone_size: -
d_call: TRBD1
v_call: TRBV5-4

cdr3_nt: TGTGCCAGCAGTGAGGCCAGGGAATTCGATGAGCAGTTCTTC
cdr3_aa: CASSEAREFDEQFF
j_call: TRBJ2-1
clone_size: -
d_call: -
v_call: TRBV6-1

cdr3_nt: TGTGCCAGCAGTAATCAGGGGAACTATGGCTACACCTTC
cdr3_aa: CASSNQGNYGYTF
j_call: TRBJ1-2
clone_size: -
d_call: -
v_call: TRBV6-5

cdr3_nt: TGTGCCAGCAGTTTCTCTGGTTATGGCTACACCTTC
cdr3_aa: CASSFSGYGYTF
j_call: TRBJ1-2
clone_size: -
d_call: -
v_call: TRBV28

cdr3_nt: TGTGCCAGCACCGTTAGACCCGTCCTAGGACCCCAGCATTTT
cdr3_aa: CASTVRPVLGPQHF
j_call: TRBJ1-5
clone_size: -
d_call: -
v_call: TRBV6-1

cdr3_nt: TGTGCCAGCACTCCCAGGGGAGGGCCTGAAGCTTTCTTT
cdr3_aa: CASTPRGGPEAFF
j_call: TRBJ1-1
clone_size: -
d_call: -
v_call: TRBV6-6

cdr3_nt: TGTGCCAGCAGCCCCAATGTAGCCAAAAACATTCAGTACTTC
cdr3_aa: CASSPNVAKNIQYF
j_call: TRBJ2-4
clone_size: few
d_call: -
v_call: TRBV7-9

cdr3_nt: TGTGCCAGCACTACGGGCGGGCGCTACACCTTC
cdr3_aa: CASTTGGRYTF
j_call: TRBJ1-2
clone_size: -
d_call: -
v_call: TRBV28

cdr3_nt: TGTGCCAGCAGCTTGGCGGGGTCAGGGTACGAGCAGTACTTC
cdr3_aa: CASSLAGSGYEQYF
j_call: TRBJ2-7
clone_size: -
d_call: -
v_call: TRBV5-5

cdr3_nt: TGTGCCAGTAGGCCGGAAGGGGCATATCCTCGAGGTCAGCCCCAGCATTTT
cdr3_aa: CASRPEGAYPRGQPQHF
j_call: TRBJ1-5
clone_size: -
d_call: -
v_call: TRBV19

cdr3_nt: TGTGCCTGGAGTGTGTACGGCATAAATAGGGGCTACACCTTC
cdr3_aa: CAWSVYGINRGYTF
j_call: TRBJ1-2
clone_size: -
d_call: -
v_call: TRBV30

cdr3_nt: TGTGCCAGCTCACCGACGGGGGACAAAAAAAATACTGAAGCTTTCTTT
cdr3_aa: CASSPTGDKKNTEAFF
j_call: TRBJ1-1
clone_size: -
d_call: -
v_call: TRBV18

cdr3_nt: TGTGCCAGCAGCTCGGGAGAGACCCAGTACTTC
cdr3_aa: CASSSGETQYF
j_call: TRBJ2-5
clone_size: -
d_call: -
v_call: TRBV7-3

cdr3_nt: TGTGCCAGCAGCCCACAGGTGGTGAACACTGAAGCTTTCTTT
cdr3_aa: CASSPQVVNTEAFF
j_call: TRBJ1-1
clone_size: -
d_call: -
v_call: TRBV28

cdr3_nt: TGTGCCAGCAGCTTAAACGCCGGGAGGGCTGGGGCCAACGTCCTGACTTTC
cdr3_aa: CASSLNAGRAGANVLTF
j_call: TRBJ2-6
clone_size: -
d_call: TRBD2
v_call: TRBV11-2

cdr3_nt: TGTGCCAGCAGCTCGTCAGCGGGCCTCAGCACAGATACGCAGTATTTT
cdr3_aa: CASSSSAGLSTDTQYF
j_call: TRBJ2-3
clone_size: -
d_call: -
v_call: TRBV7-9

cdr3_nt: TGTGCCAGCAGCCCACGGAGCCGCTCCTACGAGCAGTACTTC
cdr3_aa: CASSPRSRSYEQYF
j_call: TRBJ2-7
clone_size: few
d_call: -
v_call: TRBV7-9

cdr3_nt: TGTGCCAGCAGGGCTTTCCGGACTGGAGAAAACATTCAGTACTTC
cdr3_aa: CASRAFRTGENIQYF
j_call: TRBJ2-4
clone_size: -
d_call: -
v_call: TRBV28

cdr3_nt: TGTGCCAGCAGTACGGCAGGAGGAGCTTTCTTT
cdr3_aa: CASSTAGGAFF
j_call: TRBJ1-1
clone_size: -
d_call: -
v_call: TRBV28

cdr3_nt: TGTGCCAGCAGCTTCGGGGGGGCCGGGGAGACCCAGTACTTC
cdr3_aa: CASSFGGAGETQYF
j_call: TRBJ2-5
clone_size: -
d_call: TRBD2
v_call: TRBV11-3

cdr3_nt: TGTGCCAGCAGCGTCGGCTCAATGAACACTGAAGCTTTCTTT
cdr3_aa: CASSVGSMNTEAFF
j_call: TRBJ1-1
clone_size: -
d_call: -
v_call: TRBV9

cdr3_nt: TGTGCCAGCAGCCCACTATTTCGGTTTCGAAACGTGGAGCCCTCGAACACCGGGGAGCTGTTTTTT
cdr3_aa: CASSPLFRFRNVEPSNTGELFF
j_call: TRBJ2-2
clone_size: -
d_call: -
v_call: TRBV14

cdr3_nt: TGTGCCAGCAGTGATGAATTGCGGACTGTCTCCTACAATGAGCAGTTCTTC
cdr3_aa: CASSDELRTVSYNEQFF
j_call: TRBJ2-1
clone_size: -
d_call: -
v_call: TRBV6-1

cdr3_nt: TGTGCCAGCAGTTACTCCCAGGCAACCAATCAGCCCCAGCATTTT
cdr3_aa: CASSYSQATNQPQHF
j_call: TRBJ1-5
clone_size: -
d_call: -
v_call: TRBV6-6

cdr3_nt: TGTGCCAGTAGTGGGAGAAGACAGCCCCAGCATTTT
cdr3_aa: CASSGRRQPQHF
j_call: TRBJ1-5
clone_size: -
d_call: -
v_call: TRBV19

cdr3_nt: TGTGCCAGCAGGCCCAGTTTCGCGAACACCGGGGAGCTGTTTTTT
cdr3_aa: CASRPSFANTGELFF
j_call: TRBJ2-2
clone_size: -
d_call: -
v_call: TRBV6-5

cdr3_nt: TGCAGTGCTACACGGTCGGGAGCTTTCTTT
cdr3_aa: CSATRSGAFF
j_call: TRBJ1-1
clone_size: -
d_call: -
v_call: TRBV20-1

cdr3_nt: TGTGCCAGCAGCTTGGTTATGGGTGGAAACACCATATATTTT
cdr3_aa: CASSLVMGGNTIYF
j_call: TRBJ1-3
clone_size: -
d_call: -
v_call: TRBV7-2

cdr3_nt: TGTGCCACCAGCACAGGGGATATCAGCAATCAGCCCCAGCATTTT
cdr3_aa: CATSTGDISNQPQHF
j_call: TRBJ1-5
clone_size: -
d_call: -
v_call: TRBV15

cdr3_nt: TGTGCCAGCAGCCAGAGCGGGAATGAGCAGTTCTTC
cdr3_aa: CASSQSGNEQFF
j_call: TRBJ2-1
clone_size: -
d_call: -
v_call: TRBV6-6

cdr3_nt: TGTGCCACCCACGGCGGGATCTCCTACAATGAGCAGTTCTTC
cdr3_aa: CATHGGISYNEQFF
j_call: TRBJ2-1
clone_size: -
d_call: -
v_call: TRBV5-6

cdr3_nt: TGTGCCAGCAGCTTAGCGCCCGGGACAGACTATGGCTACACCTTC
cdr3_aa: CASSLAPGTDYGYTF
j_call: TRBJ1-2
clone_size: -
d_call: TRBD1
v_call: TRBV7-2

cdr3_nt: TGTGCCAGCAGCCAACGGGACAGCTCCTACAATGAGCAGTTCTTC
cdr3_aa: CASSQRDSSYNEQFF
j_call: TRBJ2-1
clone_size: -
d_call: TRBD1
v_call: TRBV11-3

cdr3_nt: TGTGCCAGCAGCCCTGGGGGGACAGGGACAGATACGCAGTATTTT
cdr3_aa: CASSPGGTGTDTQYF
j_call: TRBJ2-3
clone_size: -
d_call: TRBD1
v_call: TRBV7-6

cdr3_nt: TGTGCCAGCAGCTTAGTGGCAGATGAAGCTTTCTTT
cdr3_aa: CASSLVADEAFF
j_call: TRBJ1-1
clone_size: -
d_call: -
v_call: TRBV7-8

cdr3_nt: TGTGCCATATCCGGGACGGCGAACACCGGGGAGCTGTTTTTT
cdr3_aa: CAISGTANTGELFF
j_call: TRBJ2-2
clone_size: once
d_call: -
v_call: TRBV6-6

cdr3_nt: TGTGCCAGCAGCCAAGGAGTTCGTCGAGGAATAGATACGCAGTATTTT
cdr3_aa: CASSQGVRRGIDTQYF
j_call: TRBJ2-3
clone_size: -
d_call: -
v_call: TRBV14

cdr3_nt: TGTGCCAGCAGTGAAAACACTTTCCCGGGACTCAGCAATGAGCAGTTCTTC
cdr3_aa: CASSENTFPGLSNEQFF
j_call: TRBJ2-1
clone_size: -
d_call: -
v_call: TRBV2

cdr3_nt: TGTGCCAGTAGTATGGAGTACAGGGGGCCGAGAACTGAAGCTTTCTTT
cdr3_aa: CASSMEYRGPRTEAFF
j_call: TRBJ1-1
clone_size: -
d_call: TRBD1
v_call: TRBV19

cdr3_nt: TGTGCCAGCAGCCCCGGGACTCTATACAATGAGCAGTTCTTC
cdr3_aa: CASSPGTLYNEQFF
j_call: TRBJ2-1
clone_size: -
d_call: -
v_call: TRBV2

cdr3_nt: TGTGCCAGCAGCTTGGACACCCACTCCTCTTACGAGCAGTACTTC
cdr3_aa: CASSLDTHSSYEQYF
j_call: TRBJ2-7
clone_size: once
d_call: -
v_call: TRBV5-5

cdr3_nt: TGTGGCGTCAGGCAGGGGGATCAGCCCCAGCATTTT
cdr3_aa: CGVRQGDQPQHF
j_call: TRBJ1-5
clone_size: -
d_call: TRBD1
v_call: TRBV5-8

cdr3_nt: TGTGCCAGCAGCCTAGGGGCTGAGACCCAGTACTTC
cdr3_aa: CASSLGAETQYF
j_call: TRBJ2-5
clone_size: -
d_call: -
v_call: TRBV11-1